This T cell receptor beta chain emerged from a study of T cell responses to AZD1222 COVID-19 vaccine. Points from the study as a whole: No repertoire was sampled before or during the peak T cell response, only after it. Researchers report vaccine-associated CD4 TCRs spanning spike, with dominance at 160-218 and 743-854. Within unmutated variant regions lay the reported targets of nearly half of spike-specific TCRs.

Method: immunoSEQ multiplex PCR; TCRdb's copy keeps in-frame clones and lacks some. Altogether 120,000 to 150,000 clones are present, approximately 89% being singletons, with the ten largest covering around 1.7%. Comment on this clone: The antigen remains undetermined.

Both about-4-week and about-12-week second-dose recipients were combined. This CDR3 contains 12 residues. The V gene's germline CDR1 is MDHEN and CDR2 SYDVKM. The ends were cut back, 6 bases at V and 7 bases at J, with 10 bases in the middle. This chain connects TRBV28 to TRBJ1-5; D unclear. The specimen comprised peripheral blood, sampled 28 days after the second AZD1222 dose. The TCR originated in an adult who received the AZD1222 COVID-19 vaccine. The CDR3 reads CASSTGWQPQHF. CDR3 in DNA: TGTGCCAGCAGCACGGGGTGGCAGCCCCAGCATTTT.